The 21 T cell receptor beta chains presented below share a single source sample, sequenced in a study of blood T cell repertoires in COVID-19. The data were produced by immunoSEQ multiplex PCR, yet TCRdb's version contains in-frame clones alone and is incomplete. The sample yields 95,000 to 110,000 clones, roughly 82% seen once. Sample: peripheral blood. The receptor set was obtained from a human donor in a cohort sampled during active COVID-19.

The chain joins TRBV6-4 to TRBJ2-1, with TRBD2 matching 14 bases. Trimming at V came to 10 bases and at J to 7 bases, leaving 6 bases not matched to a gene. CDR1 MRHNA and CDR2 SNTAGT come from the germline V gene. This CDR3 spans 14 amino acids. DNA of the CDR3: TGTGCCACCTCGGGACTAGCGGGGGTAAATGAGCAGTTCTTC. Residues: CATSGLAGVNEQFF.

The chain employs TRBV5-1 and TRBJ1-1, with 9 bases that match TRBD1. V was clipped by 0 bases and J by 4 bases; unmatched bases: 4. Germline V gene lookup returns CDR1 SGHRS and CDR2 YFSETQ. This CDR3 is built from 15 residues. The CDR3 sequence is CASSLAGTGSTEAFF. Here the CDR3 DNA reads TGCGCCAGCAGCTTGGCTGGGACAGGGTCCACTGAAGCTTTCTTT.

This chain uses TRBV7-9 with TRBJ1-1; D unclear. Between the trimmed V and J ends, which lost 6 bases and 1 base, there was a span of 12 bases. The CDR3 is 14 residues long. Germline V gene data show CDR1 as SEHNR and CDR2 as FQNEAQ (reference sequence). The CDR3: CASSSVGRNTEAFF. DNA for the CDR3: TGTGCCAGCAGTTCCGTGGGCAGGAACACTGAAGCTTTCTTT. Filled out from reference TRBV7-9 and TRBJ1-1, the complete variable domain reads DTGVSQNPRHKITKRGQNVTFRCDPISEHNRLYWYRQTLGQGPEFLTYFQNEAQLEKSRLLSDRFSAERPKGSFSTLEIQRTEQGDSAMYLCASSSVGRNTEAFFGQGTRLTVV.

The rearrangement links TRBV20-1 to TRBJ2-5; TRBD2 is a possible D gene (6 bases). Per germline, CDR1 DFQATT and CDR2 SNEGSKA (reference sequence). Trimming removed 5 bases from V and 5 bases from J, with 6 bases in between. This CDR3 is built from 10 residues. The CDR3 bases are TGCAGTGCTGGGAGGGAGACCCAGTACTTC. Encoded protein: CSAGRETQYF.

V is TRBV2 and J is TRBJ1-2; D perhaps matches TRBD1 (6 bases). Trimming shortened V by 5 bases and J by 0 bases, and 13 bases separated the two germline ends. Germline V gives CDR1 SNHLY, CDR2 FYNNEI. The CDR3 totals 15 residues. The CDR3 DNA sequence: TGTGCCAGCAGTCCGGACAGAACCTCTAACTATGGCTACACCTTC. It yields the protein CASSPDRTSNYGYTF. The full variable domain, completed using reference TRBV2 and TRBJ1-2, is EPEVTQTPSHQVTQMGQEVILRCVPISNHLYFYWYRQILGQKVEFLVSFYNNEISEKSEIFDDQFSVERPDGSNFTLKIRSTKLEDSAMYFCASSPDRTSNYGYTFGSGTRLTVV.

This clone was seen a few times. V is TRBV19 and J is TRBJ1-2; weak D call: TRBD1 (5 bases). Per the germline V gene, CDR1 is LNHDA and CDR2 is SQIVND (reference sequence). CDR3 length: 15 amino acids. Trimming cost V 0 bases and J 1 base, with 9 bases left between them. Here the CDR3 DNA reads TGTGCCAGTAGTATAGATGGCCAGGGTAACTATGGCTACACCTTC. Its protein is CASSIDGQGNYGYTF.

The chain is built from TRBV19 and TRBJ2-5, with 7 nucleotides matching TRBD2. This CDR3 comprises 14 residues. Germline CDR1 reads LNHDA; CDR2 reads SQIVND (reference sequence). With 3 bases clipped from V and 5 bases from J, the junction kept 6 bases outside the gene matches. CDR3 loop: CASSIGGEGETQYF. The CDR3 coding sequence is TGTGCCAGTAGTATTGGGGGGGAGGGGGAGACCCAGTACTTC. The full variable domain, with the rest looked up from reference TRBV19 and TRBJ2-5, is DGGITQSPKYLFRKEGQNVTLSCEQNLNHDAMYWYRQDPGQGLRLIYYSQIVNDFQKGDIAEGYSVSREKKESFPLTVTSAQKNPTAFYLCASSIGGEGETQYFGPGTRLLVL.

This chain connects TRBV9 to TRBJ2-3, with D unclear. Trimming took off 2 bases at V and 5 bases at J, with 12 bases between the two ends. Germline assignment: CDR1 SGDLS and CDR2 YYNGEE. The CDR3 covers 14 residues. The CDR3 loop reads CASSVARSRDTQYF. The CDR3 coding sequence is TGTGCCAGCAGCGTCGCGAGGTCTCGAGATACGCAGTATTTT. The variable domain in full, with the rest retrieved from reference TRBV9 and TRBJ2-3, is DSGVTQTPKHLITATGQRVTLRCSPRSGDLSVYWYQQSLDQGLQFLIQYYNGEERAKGNILERFSAQQFPDLHSELNLSSLELGDSALYFCASSVARSRDTQYFGPGTRLTVL.

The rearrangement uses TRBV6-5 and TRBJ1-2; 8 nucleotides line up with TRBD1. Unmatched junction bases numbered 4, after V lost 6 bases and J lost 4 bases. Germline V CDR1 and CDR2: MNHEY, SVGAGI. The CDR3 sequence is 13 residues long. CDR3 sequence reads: CASRDRVIYGYTF. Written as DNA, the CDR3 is TGTGCCAGCAGGGACAGGGTTATCTATGGCTACACCTTC.

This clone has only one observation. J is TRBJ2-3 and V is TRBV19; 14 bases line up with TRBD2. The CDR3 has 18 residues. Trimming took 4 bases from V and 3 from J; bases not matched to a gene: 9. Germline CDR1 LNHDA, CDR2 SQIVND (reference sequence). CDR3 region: CASSTLTSGGVGTDTQYF. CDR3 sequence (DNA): TGTGCCAGTAGTACCCTGACTAGCGGGGGGGTAGGGACAGATACGCAGTATTTT. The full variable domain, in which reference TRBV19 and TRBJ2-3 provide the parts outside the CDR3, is DGGITQSPKYLFRKEGQNVTLSCEQNLNHDAMYWYRQDPGQGLRLIYYSQIVNDFQKGDIAEGYSVSREKKESFPLTVTSAQKNPTAFYLCASSTLTSGGVGTDTQYFGPGTRLTVL.

This CDR3 reads CASSELTVNYGYTF. DNA for the CDR3: TGTGCCAGCAGTGAATTGACAGTTAACTATGGCTACACCTTC. The chain couples TRBV6-1 to TRBJ1-2; a weak D match, TRBD1 (5 bases). Trimming removed 2 bases from V and 1 base from J, with 8 bases in between. CDR3 length equals 14 residues. Per the germline V gene, CDR1 is MNHNS and CDR2 is SASEGT.

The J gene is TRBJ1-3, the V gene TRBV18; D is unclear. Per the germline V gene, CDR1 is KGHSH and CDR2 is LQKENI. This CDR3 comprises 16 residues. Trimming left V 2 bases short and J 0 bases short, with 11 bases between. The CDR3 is CASSPGEANSGNTIYF. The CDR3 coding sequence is TGTGCCAGCTCACCAGGAGAGGCCAACTCTGGAAACACCATATATTTT.

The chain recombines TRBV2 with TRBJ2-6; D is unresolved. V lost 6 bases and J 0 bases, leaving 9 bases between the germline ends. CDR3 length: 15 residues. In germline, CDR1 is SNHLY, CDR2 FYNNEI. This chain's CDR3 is CASRLGRSGANVLTF. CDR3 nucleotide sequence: TGTGCCAGCAGGTTGGGCCGCTCTGGGGCCAACGTCCTGACTTTC.

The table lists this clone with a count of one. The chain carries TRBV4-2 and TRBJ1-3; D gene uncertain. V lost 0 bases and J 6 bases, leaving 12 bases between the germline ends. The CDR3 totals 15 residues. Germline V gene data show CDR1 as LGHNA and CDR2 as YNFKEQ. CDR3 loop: CASSQDWQAANTIYF. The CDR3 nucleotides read TGTGCCAGCAGCCAAGATTGGCAGGCAGCAAACACCATATATTTT.

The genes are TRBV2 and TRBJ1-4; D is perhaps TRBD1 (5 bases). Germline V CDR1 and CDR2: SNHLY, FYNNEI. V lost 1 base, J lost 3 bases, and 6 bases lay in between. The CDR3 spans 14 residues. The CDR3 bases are TGTGCCAGCAGTGAAGTGACAGCTAATGAAAAACTGTTTTTT. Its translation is CASSEVTANEKLFF.

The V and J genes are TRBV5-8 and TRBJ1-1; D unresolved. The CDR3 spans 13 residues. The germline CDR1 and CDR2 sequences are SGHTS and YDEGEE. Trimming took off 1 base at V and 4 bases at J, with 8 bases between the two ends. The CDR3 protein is CASSLLESTEAFF. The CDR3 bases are TGTGCCAGCAGCTTGCTCGAGAGCACTGAAGCTTTCTTT. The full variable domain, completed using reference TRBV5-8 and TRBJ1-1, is EAGVTQSPTHLIKTRGQQATLRCSPISGHTSVYWYQQALGLGLQFLLWYDEGEERNRGNFPPRFSGRQFPNYSSELNVNALELEDSALYLCASSLLESTEAFFGQGTRLTVV.

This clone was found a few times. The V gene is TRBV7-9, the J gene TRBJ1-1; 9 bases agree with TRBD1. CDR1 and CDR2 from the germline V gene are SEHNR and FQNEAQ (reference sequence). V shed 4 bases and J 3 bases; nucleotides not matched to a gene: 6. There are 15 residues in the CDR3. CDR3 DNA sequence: TGTGCCAGCAGCTCGAACCGGGACAGGGACACTGAAGCTTTCTTT. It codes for CASSSNRDRDTEAFF.

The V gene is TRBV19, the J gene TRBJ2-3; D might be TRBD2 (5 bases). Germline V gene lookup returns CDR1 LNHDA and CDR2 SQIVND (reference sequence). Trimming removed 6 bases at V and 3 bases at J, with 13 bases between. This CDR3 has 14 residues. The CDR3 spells CASRRVVGTDTQYF. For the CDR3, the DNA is TGTGCCAGTAGGAGGGTGGTAGGGACAGATACGCAGTATTTT.

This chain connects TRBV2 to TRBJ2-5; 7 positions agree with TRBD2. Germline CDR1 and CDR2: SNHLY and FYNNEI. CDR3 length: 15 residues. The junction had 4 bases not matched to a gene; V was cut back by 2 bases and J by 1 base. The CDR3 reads CASSEMGGGQETQYF. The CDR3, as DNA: TGTGCCAGCAGTGAAATGGGGGGGGGCCAAGAGACCCAGTACTTC.

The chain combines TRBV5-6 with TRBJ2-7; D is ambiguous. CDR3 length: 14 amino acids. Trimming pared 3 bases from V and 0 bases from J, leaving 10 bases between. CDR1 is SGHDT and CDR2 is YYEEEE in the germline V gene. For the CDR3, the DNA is TGTGCCAGCAGCTCCCTAGGCGGCTCCTACGAGCAGTACTTC. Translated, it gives CASSSLGGSYEQYF. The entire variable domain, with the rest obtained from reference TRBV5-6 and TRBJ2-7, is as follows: DAGVTQSPTHLIKTRGQQVTLRCSPKSGHDTVSWYQQALGQGPQFIFQYYEEEERQRGNFPDRFSGHQFPNYSSELNVNALLLGDSALYLCASSSLGGSYEQYFGPGTRLTVT.

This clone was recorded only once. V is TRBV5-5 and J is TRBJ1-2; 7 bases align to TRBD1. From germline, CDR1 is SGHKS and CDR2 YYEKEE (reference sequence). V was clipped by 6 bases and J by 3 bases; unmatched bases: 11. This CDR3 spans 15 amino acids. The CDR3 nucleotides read TGTGCCAGCACCCATAGAGGACAGGCGGACTATGGCTACACCTTC. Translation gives CASTHRGQADYGYTF.